This record concerns one T cell receptor beta chain sequence. The entry originates in a study of cytotoxic CD8 clonotypes in ibrutinib-treated CLL. Assay: immunoSEQ multiplex PCR; the TCRdb copy retains only in-frame clones and omits some. This sample carries fewer than 400,000 clones, 67% of them seen once, and the ten largest clones take about 6.7%. This TCR was sampled from a human donor with chronic lymphocytic leukemia. Source: PBMCs, taken after 36 months of ibrutinib treatment.

DNA of the CDR3: TGTGCCAGCAGCAAAGCAGGGAGCCCCCAGGATGGGCAGTACTTC. This sequence encodes CASSKAGSPQDGQYF. The chain joins TRBV13 to TRBJ2-7; D might be TRBD1 or TRBD2, each matching 5 bases. Germline loops: CDR1 PRHDT, CDR2 FYEKMQ (reference sequence). The V end lost 5 bases, the J end lost 9 bases, and 23 bases lay between the germline ends. The CDR3 is made up of 15 amino acids.